The 27 T cell receptor beta chains below were found in one sample sequenced in a study of post-analysis software for immune sequencing data. Carried by the TCR beta cDNA libraries were unique molecular identifiers. TCRdb analysed the PCR reads with MiXCR anew, one entry per CDR3 protein. Among approximately 770,000 distinct CDR3 sequences listed, approximately 44% were seen once. Antigens of these TCRs are unknown. Study conclusions and caveats: Patients showed TRBV5-6, TRBV5-1 and TRBV20-1 among a few TRBV segments more frequent than in controls.

Sequencing input: blood. The receptor set was obtained from a girl aged 10-17 years with multiple sclerosis.

V usage is TRBV5-1 and J usage is TRBJ2-3; TRBD2 matches at 9 bases. V lost 3 bases and J lost 4; bases outside the gene matches: 6. The CDR3 runs 15 residues. Germline V gene data show CDR1 as SGHRS and CDR2 as YFSETQ. CDR3 sequence: CASSSRTSAADTQYF. CDR3 sequence (DNA): TGCGCCAGCAGCTCCCGGACTAGCGCGGCAGATACGCAGTATTTT.

The chain has TRBV20-1 and TRBJ1-4, with D maybe TRBD1 (5 bases). CDR1 DFQATT and CDR2 SNEGSKA come from the germline V gene (reference sequence). The V end was cut by 4 bases, the J end by 3 bases, with 15 bases between. The CDR3 covers 15 residues. The CDR3 DNA reads as TGCAGTGCTAACCTAGGGGACCCGTCTAATGAAAAACTGTTTTTT. It encodes CSANLGDPSNEKLFF.

V is TRBV7-2 and J is TRBJ2-7, with D possibly being TRBD2 (5 bases). V shed 1 base and J shed 0 bases, with 13 bases lying between them. Germline CDR1 and CDR2: SGHTA and FQGNSA. This CDR3 spans 16 amino acids. The CDR3 DNA reads TGTGCCAGCAGCTTAGGGTTTGAGGGATCCTCCTACGAGCAGTACTTC. Its protein is CASSLGFEGSSYEQYF.

V and J are TRBV3-1 and TRBJ2-5; TRBD1 or TRBD2 may be the D gene (5 bases each). Germline-derived CDR1 and CDR2 are LGHDT and YNNKEL (reference sequence). V lost 1 base, J lost 1 base, and 13 bases lay in between. The CDR3 is 16 amino acids. CDR3 in amino acids: CASSQGFGAAQETQYF. CDR3 nucleotide sequence: TGTGCCAGCAGCCAAGGTTTCGGGGCTGCCCAAGAGACCCAGTACTTC.

V is TRBV13 and J is TRBJ2-1; perhaps D is TRBD1 or TRBD2 (5 bases each). The ends were cut back, 5 bases at V and 6 bases at J, with 17 bases in the middle. Germline V gene sequence: CDR1 PRHDT, CDR2 FYEKMQ (reference sequence). This CDR3 spans 15 amino acids. The DNA of the CDR3 is TGTGCCAGCAGCCGCCGGGACCTTAATGTCAATGAGCAGTTCTTC. It specifies CASSRRDLNVNEQFF.

This sequence joins TRBV6-5 and TRBJ1-2; maybe TRBD1 (5 bases). The V gene lost 0 bases and the J gene lost 2 bases, with 13 bases spanning the gap. Per the germline V gene, CDR1 is MNHEY and CDR2 is SVGAGI. This CDR3 spans 16 amino acids. The DNA for the CDR3 is TGTGCCAGCAGTTACTCGACAGTGGTGGGGAACTATGGCTACACCTTC. This sequence encodes CASSYSTVVGNYGYTF.

This clonotype was seen a handful of times. This chain links TRBV7-3 with TRBJ2-5, with TRBD2 matching over 8 bases. The J call is in doubt because the DNA end fits TRBJ2-7 better. Germline V gives CDR1 SGHTA, CDR2 FQGTGA. The CDR3 covers 14 residues. The CDR3 is CASSRAGGGDEQYF. CDR3 DNA sequence: TGTGCCAGCTCGAGGGCGGGAGGTGGCGACGAGCAGTACTTC.

V is TRBV5-1 and J is TRBJ2-5; TRBD2 matches at 14 bases. Per the germline V gene, CDR1 is SGHRS and CDR2 is YFSETQ. Germline trimming cut 3 bases from V and 5 bases from J; bases unmatched to any gene: 6. The CDR3 is 16 amino acids. The CDR3 DNA is TGCGCCAGCAGCTCTTATGGGACTAGCGGGAGTGAGACCCAGTACTTC. Amino acid sequence: CASSSYGTSGSETQYF.

This clonotype has only a few counts. DNA for the CDR3: TGTGCCATCAGGAACTGGGACAGTGCGAAAGCTAACTATGGCTACACCTTC. It codes for CAIRNWDSAKANYGYTF. The V call is TRBV10-3, the J call TRBJ1-2; 7 bases are a match to TRBD1. V lost 6 bases and J lost 0; bases outside the gene matches: 13. The CDR3 consists of 17 residues. The germline CDR1 and CDR2 sequences are ENHRY and SYGVKD.

The chain has TRBV30 and TRBJ1-2; D is ambiguous. Germline V lookup: CDR1 GTSNPN, CDR2 SVGIG (reference sequence). The CDR3 covers 12 residues. Between the trimmed V and J ends, which lost 1 base and 8 bases, there was a span of 11 bases. CDR3 loop: CAWSDAERGYTF. CDR3 DNA sequence: TGTGCCTGGAGTGATGCTGAACGGGGCTACACCTTC. Using reference TRBV30 and TRBJ1-2 for the parts outside the CDR3, the full variable domain is SQTIHQWPATLVQPVGSPLSLECTVEGTSNPNLYWYRQAAGRGLQLLFYSVGIGQISSEVPQNLSASRPQDRQFILSSKKLLLSDSGFYLCAWSDAERGYTFGSGTRLTVV.

This clonotype showed up just a few times. The J gene is TRBJ2-3, the V gene TRBV6-1; tentative D call: TRBD1 (6 bases). This CDR3 is built from 14 residues. CDR1 MNHNS and CDR2 SASEGT come from the germline V gene. V lost 3 bases to trimming and J lost 3 bases, with 10 bases between them. This CDR3 reads CASSERQGTDTQYF. In nucleotides, the CDR3 is TGTGCCAGCAGTGAGAGGCAGGGGACAGATACGCAGTATTTT.

This clonotype appeared a few times. V and J are TRBV7-2 and TRBJ2-1; possible D gene TRBD1, 6 bases. CDR3 length: 15 residues. Trimming took off 2 bases at V and 4 bases at J, with 12 bases between the two ends. Germline V CDR1 and CDR2: SGHTA, FQGNSA. CDR3 amino acids: CASSLSGTFYNEQFF. The CDR3 nucleotides read TGTGCCAGCAGCTTATCCGGGACATTTTACAATGAGCAGTTCTTC.

The chain is built from TRBV6-1 and TRBJ2-4, with D perhaps given as TRBD1 or TRBD2 (5 bases each). The length of the CDR3 is 14 residues. The germline V and J ends were trimmed by 6 bases and 7 bases, with 16 bases remaining between them. CDR1 is MNHNS, CDR2 SASEGT, per germline. The DNA for the CDR3 is TGTGCCAGCAGCGGGAAAAGACAGCCGAACATTCAGTACTTC. Protein sequence: CASSGKRQPNIQYF.

The V and J genes are TRBV28 and TRBJ2-5; the match to TRBD1 covers 7 bases. Germline CDR1 reads MDHEN; CDR2 reads SYDVKM. The CDR3 has 14 amino acids. V lost 2 bases to trimming and J lost 5 bases; unmatched junction nucleotides: 5. DNA of the CDR3: TGTGCCAGCAGTTTAGAAGGGGGCGGGGAGACCCAGTACTTC. Protein product: CASSLEGGGETQYF.

This chain connects TRBV6-1 to TRBJ2-7, with TRBD2 matching 10 bases. Germline CDR1 reads MNHNS; CDR2 reads SASEGT. The CDR3 consists of 15 residues. V shed 0 bases, J shed 2 bases, and the junction held 1 base outside the gene matches. The CDR3 DNA reads as TGTGCCAGCAGTGAAGCTAGCGGGGGGACCTACGAGCAGTACTTC. Residues: CASSEASGGTYEQYF.

This clonotype showed up just a few times. The rearrangement links TRBV30 to TRBJ2-7; D is possibly TRBD2 (6 bases). Deletions cut 1 base from V and 0 bases from J, with 19 bases between. This CDR3 contains 17 residues. The V gene's germline CDR1 is GTSNPN and CDR2 SVGIG (reference sequence). CDR3 DNA: TGTGCCTGGAGTGAGGCGGGGAGCGGGCCCAGCTCCTACGAGCAGTACTTC. Translation: CAWSEAGSGPSSYEQYF.

V usage is TRBV12-3 or TRBV12-4 and J usage is TRBJ2-3; a weak D match, TRBD2 (6 bases). The ends were cut back, 8 bases at V and 1 base at J, with 16 bases in the middle. The CDR3 has 15 residues. CDR3 sequence reads: CASATMTRGTDTQYF. For the CDR3, the DNA is TGTGCCAGCGCAACCATGACTAGGGGCACAGATACGCAGTATTTT.

The chain links TRBV5-1 to TRBJ2-7; perhaps TRBD2 as D (6 bases). This CDR3 contains 15 residues. Germline lookup yields CDR1 SGHRS and CDR2 YFSETQ. With 0 bases removed from V and 3 bases from J, the gap between germline ends came to 13 bases. This chain's CDR3 is CASSLAGGLVYEQYF. The CDR3 DNA reads TGCGCCAGCAGCTTGGCAGGAGGGTTAGTCTACGAGCAGTACTTC.

The genes are TRBV5-1 and TRBJ1-1; D is uncertain. Germline CDR1 and CDR2: SGHRS and YFSETQ. V gave up 0 bases and J gave up 4 bases, with 10 bases separating them. The CDR3 is made up of 14 amino acids. In DNA, the CDR3 is TGCGCCAGCAGCTTGGGGCACACCCTCACTGAAGCTTTCTTT. Amino acid sequence: CASSLGHTLTEAFF.

A few counts support this clonotype. The chain links TRBV5-1 to TRBJ2-5; 10 positions match TRBD2. Germline V gene lookup returns CDR1 SGHRS and CDR2 YFSETQ. J gave up 5 bases and V 1 base, and 5 bases lay outside the gene matches. The CDR3 has 15 amino acids. The CDR3 spells CASSLTASGSETQYF. The CDR3 nucleotides read TGCGCCAGCAGCTTGACCGCTAGCGGGAGTGAGACCCAGTACTTC. Looking up the rest from reference TRBV5-1 and TRBJ2-5 gives the full variable domain: KAGVTQTPRYLIKTRGQQVTLSCSPISGHRSVSWYQQTPGQGLQFLFEYFSETQRNKGNFPGRFSGRQFSNSRSEMNVSTLELGDSALYLCASSLTASGSETQYFGPGTRLLVL.

V is TRBV6-5 and J is TRBJ2-3; 12 nucleotides align to TRBD2. V was pared by 0 bases and J by 6 bases, with 7 bases of the junction left unmatched. The CDR3 runs to 17 residues. Germline lookup yields CDR1 MNHEY and CDR2 SVGAGI. CDR3 protein: CASSYSSLAGGFDTQYF. In nucleotides, the CDR3 is TGTGCCAGCAGTTACTCGAGCCTAGCGGGAGGGTTCGATACGCAGTATTTT.

The chain is built from TRBV6-5 and TRBJ2-2; D call uncertain. The CDR3 is made up of 13 amino acids. Germline lookup yields CDR1 MNHEY and CDR2 SVGAGI. V was shortened by 6 bases and J by 5 bases, with 10 bases between the two germline ends. Here the CDR3 reads CASRSHHTGELFF. The DNA of the CDR3 is TGTGCCAGCAGGAGCCACCATACCGGGGAGCTGTTTTTT.

The V and J genes are TRBV19 and TRBJ2-1; D is undetermined. The CDR3 totals 14 residues. With 0 bases removed from V and 9 bases from J, the gap between germline ends came to 12 bases. The germline V gene encodes CDR1 LNHDA and CDR2 SQIVND (reference sequence). The CDR3 bases are TGTGCCAGTAGTATAGATAGGGCGGCAGGTGAGCAGTTCTTC. Translating gives CASSIDRAAGEQFF.

This clonotype occurred once. The chain combines TRBV7-2 with TRBJ1-5; 7 nucleotides match TRBD1. Trimming removed 3 bases from V and 3 bases from J; junction bases left unmatched: 5. Germline V CDR1 and CDR2: SGHTA, FQGNSA. The CDR3 consists of 15 residues. Here the CDR3 DNA reads TGTGCCAGCAGCTTTACAGGGGACCTCAATCAGCCCCAGCATTTT. Translation: CASSFTGDLNQPQHF.

About this clonotype itself: An end of the junction differs from the germline gene, which may be a read error. This chain links TRBV9 with TRBJ2-1; TRBD2 matches at 14 bases. The CDR3 runs to 16 residues. Germline CDR1 reads SGDLS; CDR2 reads YYNGEE. CDR3 nucleotides: TGTGCCGGCAGCCCCGGGACTAGCGGGAGATCCAGTGAGCAGTTCTTC. Its translation is CAGSPGTSGRSSEQFF.

This clonotype was observed a few times. J is TRBJ2-1 and V is TRBV4-3; no definite D call. V dropped 6 bases and J dropped 6 bases, with 18 bases sitting between them. The CDR3 has 15 residues. Germline CDR1 LGHNA, CDR2 YSLEER. In DNA form, the CDR3 reads TGCGCCAGCAGGCACTCTCTCCGGACGGGCAATGAGCAGTTCTTC. Its protein is CASRHSLRTGNEQFF.

The sample holds a few counts of this clonotype. The chain uses TRBV6-5 and TRBJ1-1; D is unclear. CDR1 is MNHEY, CDR2 SVGAGI, per germline. The germline V and J ends were trimmed by 0 bases and 5 bases, with 10 bases remaining between them. This CDR3 contains 14 residues. The CDR3 region has the DNA TGTGCCAGCAGTTACTCCGGACGGAATACTGAAGCTTTCTTT. This translates into CASSYSGRNTEAFF.